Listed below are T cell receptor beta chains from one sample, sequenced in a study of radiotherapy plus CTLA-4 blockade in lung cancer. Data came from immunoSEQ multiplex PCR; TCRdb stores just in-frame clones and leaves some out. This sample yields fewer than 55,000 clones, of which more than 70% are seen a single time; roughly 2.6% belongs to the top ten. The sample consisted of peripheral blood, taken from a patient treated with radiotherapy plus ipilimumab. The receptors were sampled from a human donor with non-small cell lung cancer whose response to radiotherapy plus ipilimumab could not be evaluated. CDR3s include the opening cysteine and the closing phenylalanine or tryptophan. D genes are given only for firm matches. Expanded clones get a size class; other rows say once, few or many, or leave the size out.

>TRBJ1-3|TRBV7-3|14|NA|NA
TGTGCCAGCAGCTTAACCGTCTCTGGAAACACCATATATTTT
CASSLTVSGNTIYF
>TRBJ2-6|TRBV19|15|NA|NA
TGTGCCAGTAGGGACTATTTTACTGGGGCCAACGTCCTGACTTTC
CASRDYFTGANVLTF
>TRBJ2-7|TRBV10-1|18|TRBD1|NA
TGCGCCAGCAGTGAGTCTAGAAGTTCCCGGGACAGGCCCTACGAGCAGTACTTC
CASSESRSSRDRPYEQYF
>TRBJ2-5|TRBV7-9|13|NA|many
TGTGCCAGCAGCTTAGACAGATCGGAGACCCAGTACTTC
CASSLDRSETQYF
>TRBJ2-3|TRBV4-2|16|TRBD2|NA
TGTGCCAGCAGCCAAGATACTAGCGGGAGGGGGGATACGCAGTATTTT
CASSQDTSGRGDTQYF
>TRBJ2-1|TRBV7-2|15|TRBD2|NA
TGTGCCAGCAGCCGTAGCGGGGGCCTGTACAATGAGCAGTTCTTC
CASSRSGGLYNEQFF
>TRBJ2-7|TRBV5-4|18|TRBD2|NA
TGTGCCAGCAGCTTGGGTGGACTAGCGGGAGGAATTTCCTACGAGCAGTACTTC
CASSLGGLAGGISYEQYF
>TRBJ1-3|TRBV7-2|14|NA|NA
TGTGCCAGCAGCTTAGGGAGCTCTGGAAACACCATATATTTT
CASSLGSSGNTIYF
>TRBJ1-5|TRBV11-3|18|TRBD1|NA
TGTGCCAGGAGAACCCCGGGACAGGGAGAGTGGCGCAATCAGCCCCAGCATTTT
CARRTPGQGEWRNQPQHF
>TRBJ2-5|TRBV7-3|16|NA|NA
TGTGCCAGCAGCCCCGGATTTGGGGCCGGCCAAGAGACCCAGTACTTC
CASSPGFGAGQETQYF
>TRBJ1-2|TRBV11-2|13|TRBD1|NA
TGTGCCAGCAGCCAGGGGGTTGGTTATGGCTACACCTTC
CASSQGVGYGYTF
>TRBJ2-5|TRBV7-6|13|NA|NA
TGTGCCAGCAGCTTCAGGGTTCAAGAGACCCAGTACTTC
CASSFRVQETQYF
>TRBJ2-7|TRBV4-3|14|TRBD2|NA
TGCGCCAGCAGCCCGAGCGGGGTATCATACGAGCAGTACTTC
CASSPSGVSYEQYF
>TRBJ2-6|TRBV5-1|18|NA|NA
TGCGCCAGCAGCTTGGGGACAGGGAGGGGTGCTGGGGCCAACGTCCTGACTTTC
CASSLGTGRGAGANVLTF
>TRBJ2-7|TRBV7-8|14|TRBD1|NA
TGTGCCAGCAGCTCCGGGACAGGGGTCTACGAGCAGTACTTC
CASSSGTGVYEQYF
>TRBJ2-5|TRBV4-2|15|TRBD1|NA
TGTGCCAGCAGCCAAGATACAGGGGGAGTGGGGACCCAGTACTTC
CASSQDTGGVGTQYF
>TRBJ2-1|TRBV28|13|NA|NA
TGTGCCAGCAGTTTTGGGACACCCAATGAGCAGTTCTTC
CASSFGTPNEQFF
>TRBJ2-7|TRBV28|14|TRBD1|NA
TGTGCCAGCAGTCCTGGGGACAGAGCCTACGAGCAGTACTTC
CASSPGDRAYEQYF
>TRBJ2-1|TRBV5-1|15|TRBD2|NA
TGCGCCAGCAGACCTTTAGCGGGAGGGGAGAATGAGCAGTTCTTC
CASRPLAGGENEQFF
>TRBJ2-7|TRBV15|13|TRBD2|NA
TGTGCCACCAGCAGTCTAGCGGGGACCGAGCAGTACTTC
CATSSLAGTEQYF
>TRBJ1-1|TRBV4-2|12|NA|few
TGTGCCAGCAGCCAGGACTACACTGAAGCTTTCTTT
CASSQDYTEAFF
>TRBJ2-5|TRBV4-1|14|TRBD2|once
TGCGCCAGCAGCCAAACGTCCGGGGGGGAGACCCAGTACTTC
CASSQTSGGETQYF
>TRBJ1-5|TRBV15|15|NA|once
TGTGCCACCAGCAGGGACAGTTATAGCAATCAGCCCCAGCATTTT
CATSRDSYSNQPQHF
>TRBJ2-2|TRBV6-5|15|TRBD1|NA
TGTGCCAGCAGAGAACAGGGGGCGGGCACCGGGGAGCTGTTTTTT
CASREQGAGTGELFF
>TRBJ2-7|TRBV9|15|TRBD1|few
TGTGCCAGCAGCGTAGAGACAGGGGGGATCCACGAGCAGTACTTC
CASSVETGGIHEQYF
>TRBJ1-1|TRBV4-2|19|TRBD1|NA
TGTGCCAGCAGCCAGGGGCCGGGACAGGCGGGGGAAATGAACACTGAAGCTTTCTTT
CASSQGPGQAGEMNTEAFF
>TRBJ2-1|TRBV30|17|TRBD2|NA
TGTGCCTGGAGTGTACGCCCAACTAGCGGGAGTTACAATGAGCAGTTCTTC
CAWSVRPTSGSYNEQFF
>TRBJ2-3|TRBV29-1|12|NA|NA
TGCAGCGCCCGGGTCGGGGTAGATACGCAGTATTTT
CSARVGVDTQYF
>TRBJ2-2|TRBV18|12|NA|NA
TGTGCCAGCTCACCCTACACCGGGGAGCTGTTTTTT
CASSPYTGELFF
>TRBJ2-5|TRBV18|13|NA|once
TGTGCCAGCTCGGAGGGGTTGAAGGAGACCCAGTACTTC
CASSEGLKETQYF
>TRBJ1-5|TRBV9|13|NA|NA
TGTGCCAGCAGCAGTGAGGGAGGCCAGCCCCAGCATTTT
CASSSEGGQPQHF
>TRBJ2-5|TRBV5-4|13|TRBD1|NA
TGTGCCAGCAGCTCAGGGGACAGGGAGACCCAGTACTTC
CASSSGDRETQYF
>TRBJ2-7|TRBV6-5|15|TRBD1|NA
TGTGCCAGCAGTTATTCCGGACAGGGAGTCTACGAGCAGTACTTC
CASSYSGQGVYEQYF
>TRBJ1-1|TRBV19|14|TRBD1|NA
TGTGCCAGTAGTATGCAGGGGGCAATAACTGAAGCTTTCTTT
CASSMQGAITEAFF
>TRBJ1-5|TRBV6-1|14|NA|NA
TGTGCCAGCCGGGGGGCCGGCGGTGGTCAGCCCCAGCATTTT
CASRGAGGGQPQHF
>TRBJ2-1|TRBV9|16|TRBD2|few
TGTGCCAGCAGCTCCCGGCTAGCGGGAGTTTCAGATGAGCAGTTCTTC
CASSSRLAGVSDEQFF
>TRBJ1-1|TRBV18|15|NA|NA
TGTGCCAGCTCACCGGTTGGGGGGGCGCGGACTGAAGCTTTCTTT
CASSPVGGARTEAFF
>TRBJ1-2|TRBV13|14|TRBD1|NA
TGTGCCAGCAGCTTCACCAGGGGGCTAAATGGCTACACCTTC
CASSFTRGLNGYTF
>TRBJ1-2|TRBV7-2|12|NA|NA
TGTGCCAGCAGCTTACAGGGATATGGCTACACCTTC
CASSLQGYGYTF
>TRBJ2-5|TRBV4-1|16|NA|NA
TGCGCCAGCAGCGACGGCACAGGGATGGGGCAAGAGACCCAGTACTTC
CASSDGTGMGQETQYF
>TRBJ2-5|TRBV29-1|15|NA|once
TGCAGCGTTGAAGGGGCCGAACCACCCCCAGAGACCCAGTACTTC
CSVEGAEPPPETQYF
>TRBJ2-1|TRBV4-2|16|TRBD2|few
TGTGCCAGCAGCTCTCGGGTGAGCGGGGGGGCCAATGAGCAGTTCTTC
CASSSRVSGGANEQFF
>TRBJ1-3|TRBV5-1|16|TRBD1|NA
TGCGCCAGCAGCTTGGCTGGCAGGGGGACCGGAAACACCATATATTTT
CASSLAGRGTGNTIYF
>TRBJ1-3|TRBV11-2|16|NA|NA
TGTGCCAGCAGCTTAGCGTCACCGAGCTCTGGAAACACCATATATTTT
CASSLASPSSGNTIYF
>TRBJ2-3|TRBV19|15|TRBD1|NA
TGTGCCAGTAGTATAGATCAGGGGGGCACAGATACGCAGTATTTT
CASSIDQGGTDTQYF
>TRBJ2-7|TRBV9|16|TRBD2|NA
TGTGCCAGCAGCCCCGGGCTAGCGGGAGGCGCCTACGAGCAGTACTTC
CASSPGLAGGAYEQYF
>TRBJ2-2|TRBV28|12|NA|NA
TGTGCCAGCAGTTATCCGACCGGGGAGCTGTTTTTT
CASSYPTGELFF